This is a list of T cell receptor beta chains from one sample in a study of identical twins. TCRdb reprocessed the 5' RACE reads via MiXCR and lists one record per CDR3 protein. The sample comprises approximately 280,000 distinct CDR3 sequences, about 8.3% of which are singletons, and 2.1% rests with the top ten. This sample was also put to use in a study of yellow fever vaccine responses in identical twins.

Sequencing was performed on memory (CD45RO+) T cells sorted from blood. The receptors here all came from a woman aged 18-29 years in good health. CDR3s include the opening cysteine and the closing phenylalanine or tryptophan. D genes are given only for firm matches. The size entry is marked missing in some rows and otherwise reads once, few, many or a size class.

cdr3_aa: CSAREVAGRETQYF
cdr3_nt: TGCAGTGCTAGAGAAGTAGCGGGGAGGGAGACCCAGTACTTC
v_call: TRBV20-1
d_call: TRBD2
clone_size: few
cdr3_length: 14
j_call: TRBJ2-5

cdr3_aa: CSANSGGPHDEQYF
cdr3_nt: TGCAGTGCTAACTCCGGGGGGCCCCATGACGAGCAGTACTTC
v_call: TRBV20-1
d_call: .
clone_size: few
cdr3_length: 14
j_call: TRBJ2-7

cdr3_aa: CASTLQGQPYNEQFF
cdr3_nt: TGTGCCAGCACCTTGCAGGGGCAACCCTACAATGAGCAGTTCTTC
v_call: TRBV3-1
d_call: .
clone_size: few
cdr3_length: 15
j_call: TRBJ2-1

cdr3_aa: CASSQTNRGTEAFF
cdr3_nt: TGTGCCAGCAGCCAAACGAACCGGGGCACTGAAGCTTTCTTT
v_call: TRBV3-1
d_call: .
clone_size: .
cdr3_length: 14
j_call: TRBJ1-1

cdr3_aa: CASSLSLSGNTIYF
cdr3_nt: TGTGCCAGCAGCTTAAGTCTCTCTGGAAACACCATATATTTT
v_call: TRBV7-9
d_call: .
clone_size: .
cdr3_length: 14
j_call: TRBJ1-3

cdr3_aa: CSARDVNRGVSGELFF
cdr3_nt: TGCAGTGCTAGAGATGTGAACAGGGGCGTTAGCGGGGAGCTGTTTTTT
v_call: TRBV20-1
d_call: TRBD1
clone_size: few
cdr3_length: 16
j_call: TRBJ2-2

cdr3_aa: CASSLGDRNEKLFF
cdr3_nt: TGTGCCAGCAGCTTGGGAGACAGGAATGAAAAACTGTTTTTT
v_call: TRBV21-1
d_call: .
clone_size: .
cdr3_length: 14
j_call: TRBJ1-4

cdr3_aa: CASSRGRDHQPQHF
cdr3_nt: TGTGCCAGCAGTAGGGGCAGGGACCATCAGCCCCAGCATTTT
v_call: TRBV9
d_call: .
clone_size: .
cdr3_length: 14
j_call: TRBJ1-5

cdr3_aa: CASRNLEKLFF
cdr3_nt: TGTGCCAGCAGAAACCTTGAAAAACTGTTTTTT
v_call: TRBV6-6
d_call: .
clone_size: .
cdr3_length: 11
j_call: TRBJ1-4

cdr3_aa: CATSPRQGNTEAFF
cdr3_nt: TGTGCCACCAGCCCGCGACAGGGGAACACTGAAGCTTTCTTT
v_call: TRBV15
d_call: TRBD1
clone_size: many
cdr3_length: 14
j_call: TRBJ1-1

cdr3_aa: CASSSGNSGSETQYF
cdr3_nt: TGTGCCAGCAGCTCGGGGAATAGCGGGAGTGAGACCCAGTACTTC
v_call: TRBV7-9
d_call: TRBD2
clone_size: few
cdr3_length: 15
j_call: TRBJ2-5

cdr3_aa: CATSVWATDTQYF
cdr3_nt: TGTGCCACCAGTGTGTGGGCCACAGATACGCAGTATTTT
v_call: TRBV24-1
d_call: .
clone_size: .
cdr3_length: 13
j_call: TRBJ2-3

cdr3_aa: CASSRGSGRALNEQFF
cdr3_nt: TGTGCCAGCAGCAGAGGTAGCGGGAGGGCCCTCAATGAGCAGTTCTTC
v_call: TRBV11-2
d_call: TRBD2
clone_size: many
cdr3_length: 16
j_call: TRBJ2-1

cdr3_aa: CASSDVGTEGVGELFF
cdr3_nt: TGCGCCAGCAGCGACGTTGGGACAGAGGGAGTCGGGGAGCTGTTTTTT
v_call: TRBV5-1
d_call: TRBD1
clone_size: .
cdr3_length: 16
j_call: TRBJ2-2

cdr3_aa: CASSQQGLGFTDTQYF
cdr3_nt: TGTGCCAGCAGCCAACAAGGGTTGGGGTTTACAGATACGCAGTATTTT
v_call: TRBV3-1
d_call: .
clone_size: many
cdr3_length: 16
j_call: TRBJ2-3

cdr3_aa: CASSQEWAPSDYNEQFF
cdr3_nt: TGTGCCAGCAGCCAAGAGTGGGCCCCCTCGGACTACAATGAGCAGTTCTTC
v_call: TRBV3-1
d_call: .
clone_size: many
cdr3_length: 17
j_call: TRBJ2-1

cdr3_aa: CASSFWRTGVGTEAFF
cdr3_nt: TGTGCCAGCAGCTTTTGGCGGACAGGGGTGGGCACTGAAGCTTTCTTT
v_call: TRBV5-8
d_call: TRBD1
clone_size: many
cdr3_length: 16
j_call: TRBJ1-1

cdr3_aa: CASSLVGTENSPLHF
cdr3_nt: TGTGCCAGCAGCTTAGTCGGGACCGAGAATTCACCCCTCCACTTT
v_call: TRBV7-9
d_call: .
clone_size: many
cdr3_length: 15
j_call: TRBJ1-6

cdr3_aa: CASSITGGKETQYF
cdr3_nt: TGTGCCAGCAGCATAACAGGGGGTAAAGAGACCCAGTACTTC
v_call: TRBV7-6
d_call: TRBD1
clone_size: many
cdr3_length: 14
j_call: TRBJ2-5

cdr3_aa: CASSSGSGRAGGSYEQYF
cdr3_nt: TGTGCCAGCAGTTCGGGTAGCGGGAGGGCAGGGGGATCCTACGAGCAGTACTTC
v_call: TRBV12-3/TRBV12-4
d_call: TRBD2
clone_size: many
cdr3_length: 18
j_call: TRBJ2-7

cdr3_aa: CASSPGLVAKNIQYF
cdr3_nt: TGTGCCAGCTCCCCGGGACTGGTAGCCAAAAACATTCAGTACTTC
v_call: TRBV6-1
d_call: .
clone_size: many
cdr3_length: 15
j_call: TRBJ2-4

cdr3_aa: CASNPGQTNYGYTF
cdr3_nt: TGCGCCAGCAACCCCGGACAGACTAACTATGGCTACACCTTC
v_call: TRBV5-1
d_call: .
clone_size: few
cdr3_length: 14
j_call: TRBJ1-2

cdr3_aa: CASGRGWGAGEQYF
cdr3_nt: TGTGCCAGCGGCAGGGGTTGGGGAGCCGGCGAGCAGTACTTC
v_call: TRBV9
d_call: .
clone_size: few
cdr3_length: 14
j_call: TRBJ2-7

cdr3_aa: CSASRGITDTQYF
cdr3_nt: TGCAGTGCTAGTCGGGGGATCACAGATACGCAGTATTTT
v_call: TRBV20-1
d_call: .
clone_size: .
cdr3_length: 13
j_call: TRBJ2-3

cdr3_aa: CSVDKGFRTEAFF
cdr3_nt: TGCAGCGTAGACAAGGGGTTCAGGACTGAAGCTTTCTTT
v_call: TRBV29-1
d_call: .
clone_size: once
cdr3_length: 13
j_call: TRBJ1-1

cdr3_aa: CASSLTDSAGNTIYF
cdr3_nt: TGTGCCAGCAGCCTAACGGACAGTGCTGGAAACACCATATATTTT
v_call: TRBV3-1
d_call: .
clone_size: few
cdr3_length: 15
j_call: TRBJ1-3

cdr3_aa: CSALGGFGYNEQFF
cdr3_nt: TGCAGTGCCTTAGGGGGTTTCGGCTACAATGAGCAGTTCTTC
v_call: TRBV20-1
d_call: .
clone_size: few
cdr3_length: 14
j_call: TRBJ2-1

cdr3_aa: CASSMDRTLSPLHF
cdr3_nt: TGTGCCAGCAGTATGGACAGAACTCTCTCACCCCTCCACTTT
v_call: TRBV6-1
d_call: .
clone_size: .
cdr3_length: 14
j_call: TRBJ1-6

cdr3_aa: CASSPWDAGGPNEQFF
cdr3_nt: TGTGCCAGCAGCCCCTGGGACGCGGGAGGGCCCAATGAGCAGTTCTTC
v_call: TRBV3-1
d_call: TRBD2
clone_size: .
cdr3_length: 16
j_call: TRBJ2-1

cdr3_aa: CAISESPPNAGSYNEQFF
cdr3_nt: TGTGCCATCAGTGAGTCCCCACCGAATGCGGGAAGCTACAATGAGCAGTTCTTC
v_call: TRBV10-3
d_call: .
clone_size: many
cdr3_length: 18
j_call: TRBJ2-1

cdr3_aa: CASSFSKGWNYGYTF
cdr3_nt: TGTGCCAGCAGTTTCTCTAAGGGGTGGAACTATGGCTACACCTTC
v_call: TRBV27
d_call: .
clone_size: .
cdr3_length: 15
j_call: TRBJ1-2

cdr3_aa: CSVDPGGGEQFF
cdr3_nt: TGCAGCGTTGACCCTGGGGGAGGTGAGCAGTTCTTC
v_call: TRBV29-1
d_call: .
clone_size: many
cdr3_length: 12
j_call: TRBJ2-1

cdr3_aa: CASSLDRVQPEYGYTF
cdr3_nt: TGCGCCAGCAGCTTGGACAGGGTCCAGCCAGAATATGGCTACACCTTC
v_call: TRBV4-1
d_call: TRBD1
clone_size: few
cdr3_length: 16
j_call: TRBJ1-2

cdr3_aa: CASSSLGGTDTQYF
cdr3_nt: TGTGCCAGCAGCTCATTAGGGGGCACAGATACGCAGTATTTT
v_call: TRBV12-3/TRBV12-4
d_call: .
clone_size: many
cdr3_length: 14
j_call: TRBJ2-3

cdr3_aa: CASSPGGGGGTDTQYF
cdr3_nt: TGTGCCAGCAGCCCCGGAGGGGGTGGGGGCACAGATACGCAGTATTTT
v_call: TRBV7-9
d_call: .
clone_size: many
cdr3_length: 16
j_call: TRBJ2-3

cdr3_aa: CASSPPHYEQYF
cdr3_nt: TGTGCCAGCAGTCCCCCCCACTACGAGCAGTACTTC
v_call: TRBV28
d_call: .
clone_size: few
cdr3_length: 12
j_call: TRBJ2-7

cdr3_aa: CASSWTGAEKLFF
cdr3_nt: TGTGCCAGCAGCTGGACAGGGGCTGAAAAACTGTTTTTT
v_call: TRBV7-9
d_call: TRBD1
clone_size: .
cdr3_length: 13
j_call: TRBJ1-4

cdr3_aa: CASSLAVTGGNTEAFF
cdr3_nt: TGTGCCAGCAGCTTAGCGGTCACAGGGGGAAACACTGAAGCTTTCTTT
v_call: TRBV7-2
d_call: TRBD1
clone_size: few
cdr3_length: 16
j_call: TRBJ1-1

cdr3_aa: CSAQTLDTDTGELFF
cdr3_nt: TGCAGTGCCCAGACTTTGGACACGGACACCGGGGAGCTGTTTTTT
v_call: TRBV20-1
d_call: .
clone_size: .
cdr3_length: 15
j_call: TRBJ2-2

cdr3_aa: CASSFQPGQAYEQYF
cdr3_nt: TGTGCCAGCAGCTTTCAACCGGGACAGGCCTACGAGCAGTACTTC
v_call: TRBV11-2
d_call: TRBD1
clone_size: .
cdr3_length: 15
j_call: TRBJ2-7

cdr3_aa: CASSGTSGYNEQFF
cdr3_nt: TGTGCCAGCAGTGGTACCAGCGGGTACAATGAGCAGTTCTTC
v_call: TRBV2
d_call: .
clone_size: many
cdr3_length: 14
j_call: TRBJ2-1

cdr3_aa: CASSLAGLAGGPTYEQYF
cdr3_nt: TGTGCCAGCAGCTTAGCGGGACTAGCGGGAGGGCCCACCTACGAGCAGTACTTC
v_call: TRBV7-6
d_call: TRBD2
clone_size: .
cdr3_length: 18
j_call: TRBJ2-7

cdr3_aa: CASRADRLNEQFF
cdr3_nt: TGTGCCAGCAGAGCCGACAGGCTTAATGAGCAGTTCTTC
v_call: TRBV2
d_call: .
clone_size: .
cdr3_length: 13
j_call: TRBJ2-1

cdr3_aa: CASSLGGRSSNEQFF
cdr3_nt: TGTGCCAGCAGTTTAGGTGGGAGGAGTAGCAATGAGCAGTTCTTC
v_call: TRBV12-3/TRBV12-4
d_call: .
clone_size: many
cdr3_length: 15
j_call: TRBJ2-1

cdr3_aa: CASSPPRTAYEQYF
cdr3_nt: TGTGCCAGCTCACCACCGAGGACAGCCTACGAGCAGTACTTC
v_call: TRBV18
d_call: .
clone_size: few
cdr3_length: 14
j_call: TRBJ2-7

cdr3_aa: CASSSTGRFEKLFF
cdr3_nt: TGTGCCAGCAGCTCGACAGGGAGATTTGAAAAACTGTTTTTT
v_call: TRBV7-2
d_call: TRBD1
clone_size: many
cdr3_length: 14
j_call: TRBJ1-4

cdr3_aa: CASSFIGGTGELFF
cdr3_nt: TGTGCCAGCAGCTTCATAGGGGGGACCGGGGAGCTGTTTTTT
v_call: TRBV11-2
d_call: .
clone_size: many
cdr3_length: 14
j_call: TRBJ2-2

cdr3_aa: CASSTYVLNTEAFF
cdr3_nt: TGTGCCAGCAGCACCTACGTATTGAACACTGAAGCTTTCTTT
v_call: TRBV5-5
d_call: .
clone_size: few
cdr3_length: 14
j_call: TRBJ1-1

cdr3_aa: CASSLFCCWDSNQPQHF
cdr3_nt: TGTGCCAGCAGCTTGTTTTGTTGCTGGGACAGCAATCAGCCCCAGCATTTT
v_call: TRBV5-5
d_call: .
clone_size: .
cdr3_length: 17
j_call: TRBJ1-5

cdr3_aa: CASSSSGREQYF
cdr3_nt: TGTGCCAGCAGCTCTTCGGGGCGCGAGCAGTACTTC
v_call: TRBV3-1
d_call: .
clone_size: few
cdr3_length: 12
j_call: TRBJ2-7

cdr3_aa: CATSDSRTGIIEQFF
cdr3_nt: TGTGCCACCAGTGATTCCCGGACAGGGATCATTGAGCAGTTCTTC
v_call: TRBV24-1
d_call: TRBD1
clone_size: many
cdr3_length: 15
j_call: TRBJ2-1

cdr3_aa: CASSETNNEQFF
cdr3_nt: TGTGCCAGCAGTGAGACGAACAATGAGCAGTTCTTC
v_call: TRBV2
d_call: .
clone_size: many
cdr3_length: 12
j_call: TRBJ2-1